The 22 T cell receptor beta chains presented below share a single source sample, sequenced in a study of spatial heterogeneity in lung cancer. Using its own MiXCR run on the 5' RACE reads, TCRdb lists one record per CDR3 protein. The sample has about 20,000 distinct CDR3 sequences; 9% to 10% are singletons. Time point specified: blood at routine non-recurrence follow-up after resection. The sequences come from PBMCs, collected at follow-up. The origin of the receptors is a male donor with early-stage non-small cell lung cancer.

The chain recombines TRBV30 with TRBJ1-1; D possibly corresponds to TRBD1 (5 bases). Trimming shortened V by 5 bases and J by 4 bases, and 11 bases separated the two germline ends. Germline-derived CDR1 and CDR2 are GTSNPN and SVGIG (reference sequence). The CDR3 has 12 residues. CDR3 loop: CAWAREGTEAFF. CDR3 coding DNA: TGTGCCTGGGCCAGGGAGGGCACTGAAGCTTTCTTT.

This clonotype was picked up many times. The chain couples TRBV7-9 to TRBJ1-1; 9 bases match TRBD1. This CDR3 is built from 13 residues. The germline V gene has CDR1 SEHNR and CDR2 FQNEAQ (reference sequence). Trimming took 4 bases from V and 5 from J; bases not matched to a gene: 2. The CDR3 here is CASSYGQGTEAFF. As DNA, the CDR3 is TGTGCCAGCAGCTACGGACAGGGGACTGAAGCTTTCTTT.

This clonotype was recorded at least ten times. The chain joins TRBV4-3 to TRBJ2-1; 9 nucleotides align to TRBD2. The V gene end was trimmed by 4 bases and the J gene end by 3 bases; junction bases not matched to a gene: 4. The CDR3 sequence is 15 residues long. Germline CDR1 and CDR2: LGHNA and YSLEER. The CDR3 sequence: CASSLGRGGYNEQFF. The CDR3 DNA follows: TGCGCCAGCAGCCTCGGGCGGGGGGGCTACAATGAGCAGTTCTTC.

This clonotype showed up many times. The chain recombines TRBV24-1 with TRBJ2-1; D is unclear. Germline assignment: CDR1 KGHDR and CDR2 SFDVKD. The CDR3 spans 12 residues. Trimming pared 7 bases from V and 5 bases from J, leaving 8 bases between. CDR3 region: CATSIKDNEQFF. The CDR3 DNA reads TGTGCCACCAGCATCAAGGACAATGAGCAGTTCTTC.

This clonotype has at least ten counts. V and J are TRBV3-1 and TRBJ2-7; TRBD1 agrees at 7 bases. With V trimmed by 0 bases and J by 5 bases, 7 bases remained unmatched. The CDR3 loop spans 15 amino acids. The germline V gene encodes CDR1 LGHDT and CDR2 YNNKEL (reference sequence). CDR3 region: CASSQDGTVNNEQYF. The CDR3 DNA reads TGTGCCAGCAGCCAAGATGGGACAGTGAACAACGAGCAGTACTTC.

As regards this clonotype: The germline gene is not matched at one end of the junction; a read error may be the cause. V usage is TRBV7-9 and J usage is TRBJ1-2; 8 bases agree with TRBD1. Germline CDR1 is SEHNR and CDR2 is FQNEAQ (reference sequence). The CDR3 sequence is 16 residues long. The CDR3 sequence: CVSSTGQAEANYGYTF. In DNA, the CDR3 is TGTGTCAGCAGCACGGGACAGGCGGAGGCTAACTATGGCTACACCTTC.

This clonotype was picked up a small number of times. The V and J genes are TRBV6-5 and TRBJ1-3; D remains ambiguous. The CDR3 totals 12 residues. Germline V CDR1 and CDR2: MNHEY, SVGAGI. V was trimmed by 6 bases and J by 2 bases, leaving 5 bases between them. The CDR3 loop reads CASRGPGNTIYF. The CDR3 nucleotides are TGTGCCAGCAGGGGCCCTGGAAACACCATATATTTT.

This clonotype is medium-sized. DNA of the CDR3: TGCAGCGTTGAAGATCTGTCCTCGGCCACAGATACGCAGTATTTT. Translating it yields CSVEDLSSATDTQYF. This chain joins TRBV29-1 and TRBJ2-3; D is uncertain. The CDR3 totals 15 residues. The germline V and J ends were trimmed by 0 bases and 2 bases, with 12 bases remaining between them. Germline V gives CDR1 SQVTM, CDR2 ANQGSEA.

This clonotype was seen a single time. J is TRBJ2-7 and V is TRBV18; unclear D gene. The V and J ends lost 3 bases and 0 bases respectively, with 12 bases between them. CDR3 length: 15 amino acids. The germline V gene has CDR1 KGHSH and CDR2 LQKENI. The CDR3 loop is CASSPRLSDSYEQYF. In DNA form, the CDR3 reads TGTGCCAGCTCACCCCGGCTATCGGACTCCTACGAGCAGTACTTC.

Ten or more counts support this clonotype. This chain links TRBV28 with TRBJ2-5; 7 bases fit TRBD1. The CDR3 totals 13 residues. CDR1 and CDR2 (germline): MDHEN, SYDVKM. Trimming at V came to 8 bases and at J to 1 base, leaving 4 bases not matched to a gene. The CDR3 here is CASRRQGQETQYF. The DNA for the CDR3 is TGTGCCAGCCGTAGACAGGGCCAAGAGACCCAGTACTTC.

This clonotype was counted at least ten times. The chain joins TRBV7-2 to TRBJ1-3; D unresolved. The germline V gene encodes CDR1 SGHTA and CDR2 FQGNSA. V lost 5 bases to trimming and J lost 0 bases, with 14 bases between them. The CDR3 runs to 16 residues. CDR3: CASSLSGGGSGNTIYF. In nucleotides, the CDR3 is TGTGCCAGCAGCCTCTCGGGCGGCGGCTCTGGAAACACCATATATTTT.

J is TRBJ1-1 and V is TRBV6-2 or TRBV6-3; D call uncertain. Trimming removed 3 bases from V and 3 bases from J, with 11 bases in between. The CDR3 is 14 residues long. The germline V gene encodes CDR1 MNHEY and CDR2 SVGEGT. Written as DNA, the CDR3 is TGTGCCAGCAGTTATGGAGGGTTGGACACTGAAGCTTTCTTT. It translates to CASSYGGLDTEAFF.

The J gene is TRBJ1-1, the V gene TRBV6-6; no definite D call. The germline CDR1 and CDR2 sequences are MNHNY and SVGAGI (reference sequence). This CDR3 comprises 10 residues. V lost 6 bases and J 4 bases, leaving 3 bases between the germline ends. The CDR3 protein is CASRSTEAFF. CDR3 DNA sequence: TGTGCCAGCAGAAGCACTGAAGCTTTCTTT.

This clonotype was detected many times. V is TRBV19 and J is TRBJ2-2, with a possible D match to TRBD2 (6 bases). Germline V gives CDR1 LNHDA, CDR2 SQIVND (reference sequence). The length of the CDR3 is 13 residues. The V and J ends lost 7 bases and 2 bases respectively, with 8 bases between them. CDR3 region: CASTSENTGELFF. In DNA form, the CDR3 reads TGTGCCAGTACTAGCGAAAACACCGGGGAGCTGTTTTTT.

This clonotype was seen many times. The chain is built from TRBV11-2 and TRBJ2-7; TRBD2 is a possible D gene (5 bases). This CDR3 comprises 14 residues. CDR1 and CDR2 from the germline V gene are SGHAT and FQNNGV. V was trimmed by 4 bases and J by 6 bases, leaving 16 bases between them. This chain's CDR3 is CASSSVSLLGEQYF. In DNA form, the CDR3 reads TGTGCCAGCAGCTCTGTATCACTACTAGGCGAGCAGTACTTC.

The table lists this clonotype with many counts. The chain combines TRBV12-3 or TRBV12-4 with TRBJ2-3, with D perhaps matching TRBD1 or TRBD2 (5 bases each). There are 15 residues in the CDR3. V dropped 5 bases and J dropped 2 bases, with 14 bases sitting between them. The DNA for the CDR3 is TGTGCCAGCAGTCAAGCCGGGACGGTCACAGATACGCAGTATTTT. The encoded protein is CASSQAGTVTDTQYF.

For this clonotype: A single base separates this from a much larger clone, so it may be a read error. V usage is TRBV27 and J usage is TRBJ1-5; D uncertain. Germline CDR1 is MNHEY and CDR2 is SMNVEV (reference sequence). This CDR3 is 13 amino acids long. Trimming took 5 bases from V and 6 from J, leaving 11 bases between them. In nucleotides, the CDR3 is TGTGCCAGCAGTGAGACCGGAGTTCAGCCCCAGCATTTT. This translates into CASSETGVQPQHF.

This clonotype was seen repeatedly, ten times or more. The rearrangement links TRBV28 to TRBJ2-7; 8 bases fit TRBD2. This CDR3 spans 13 amino acids. The germline V gene has CDR1 MDHEN and CDR2 SYDVKM. The V and J ends lost 6 bases and 2 bases, in that order; junction bases with no gene match: 3. The CDR3: CASRVAGTYEQYF. The CDR3 bases are TGTGCCAGCAGGGTAGCGGGAACCTACGAGCAGTACTTC.

Many counts were recorded for this clonotype. The rearrangement links TRBV6-5 to TRBJ1-1; D unresolved. CDR3 size: 13 residues. CDR1 and CDR2 (germline): MNHEY, SVGAGI. V was shortened by 1 base and J by 5 bases, with 8 bases between the two germline ends. CDR3: CASSYWESTEAFF. The CDR3 coding sequence is TGTGCCAGCAGTTACTGGGAGAGTACTGAAGCTTTCTTT.

This clonotype was counted only a few times. The V and J genes are TRBV4-1 and TRBJ2-1, with 10 bases matching TRBD2. This CDR3 contains 17 residues. The trim removed 0 bases at V and 3 bases at J, leaving 5 bases unmatched. CDR1 and CDR2 from the germline V gene are MGHRA and YSYEKL. In nucleotides, the CDR3 is TGCGCCAGCAGCCAAGATCCGACTAGCGGGTACTACAATGAGCAGTTCTTC. Protein: CASSQDPTSGYYNEQFF.

This clonotype has ten or more counts. The chain employs TRBV5-1 and TRBJ2-1; D perhaps matches TRBD2 (6 bases). This CDR3 contains 15 residues. Germline CDR1 is SGHRS and CDR2 is YFSETQ. V shed 0 bases and J shed 1 base, with 8 bases lying between them. CDR3 sequence reads: CASSLGGTSYNEQFF. As DNA, the CDR3 is TGCGCCAGCAGCTTGGGCGGGACGTCCTACAATGAGCAGTTCTTC. Together with reference TRBV5-1 and TRBJ2-1, the CDR3 gives the full variable domain: KAGVTQTPRYLIKTRGQQVTLSCSPISGHRSVSWYQQTPGQGLQFLFEYFSETQRNKGNFPGRFSGRQFSNSRSEMNVSTLELGDSALYLCASSLGGTSYNEQFFGPGTRLTVL.

The chain's CDR3 is CASSQDLVTYEQYF. As DNA, the CDR3 is TGTGCCAGCAGCCAAGATTTAGTTACCTACGAGCAGTACTTC. This chain connects TRBV3-1 to TRBJ2-7; no reliable D call. The CDR3 has 14 residues. V lost 0 bases and J lost 2, with 8 bases in between. Germline values: CDR1 LGHDT, CDR2 YNNKEL (reference sequence).